One sample yielded the 15 T cell receptor beta chains listed below, sequenced in a study of blood T cell repertoires in COVID-19. Assay used: immunoSEQ multiplex PCR; TCRdb lists only in-frame clones, some missing. Among over 85,000 clones listed, about 88% were seen once. Sequenced material: peripheral blood. The receptors here all came from a man aged 35 to 55 with acute or convalescent COVID-19.

This chain connects TRBV6-2 or TRBV6-3 to TRBJ1-3, with a possible D match to TRBD1 (5 bases). Trimming stripped 0 bases from V and 1 base from J, with 10 bases between. Germline CDR1 MNHEY, CDR2 SVGEGT. The CDR3 extends over 16 amino acids. The CDR3: CASSYSGRQSGNTIYF. The CDR3 DNA reads TGTGCCAGCAGTTACTCGGGTCGACAGTCTGGAAACACCATATATTTT.

The CDR3 region is CASSYSSGQGASPLHF. In nucleotides, the CDR3 is TGTGCCAGCAGTTACTCGAGCGGACAGGGGGCTTCACCCCTCCACTTT. The rearrangement uses TRBV6-6 and TRBJ1-6, with 11 bases fitting TRBD1. Looked up from germline, CDR1 is MNHNY and CDR2 is SVGAGI (reference sequence). V trimming: 0 bases; J trimming: 9 bases; junction bases outside the gene matches: 4. This CDR3 region has 16 residues.

The chain recombines TRBV5-4 with TRBJ2-2; 12 nucleotides agree with TRBD2. The germline CDR1 and CDR2 sequences are SGHNT and YYREEE (reference sequence). The CDR3 has 18 residues. The V gene end was trimmed by 4 bases and the J gene end by 6 bases; junction bases not matched to a gene: 13. The CDR3 bases are TGTGCCAGCAGCCGCCAAGGAATGACTAGCGGGGGTCCCGGGGAGCTGTTTTTT. Protein: CASSRQGMTSGGPGELFF.

The gene calls are TRBV5-4 and TRBJ2-1; D unresolved. The CDR3 is made up of 11 amino acids. The V and J ends lost 0 bases and 8 bases respectively, with 3 bases between them. Looked up from germline, CDR1 is SGHNT and CDR2 is YYREEE (reference sequence). The CDR3 loop reads CASSLEHEQFF. The CDR3 DNA reads as TGTGCCAGCAGCTTGGAGCATGAGCAGTTCTTC.

The chain employs TRBV7-9 and TRBJ2-3, with 8 bases fitting TRBD1. Per the germline V gene, CDR1 is SEHNR and CDR2 is FQNEAQ (reference sequence). With V trimmed by 5 bases and J by 3 bases, 4 bases remained unmatched. The CDR3 has 14 amino acids. In DNA form, the CDR3 reads TGTGCCAGCAGCGATGGACAGGGAACAGATACGCAGTATTTT. Translated: CASSDGQGTDTQYF.

This clone was observed once. V gene TRBV3-1 (or the pseudogene TRBV3-2) combines with J gene TRBJ2-4; 9 bases map to TRBD2. The CDR3 has 23 amino acids. The V segment lost 1 base and the J segment 6 bases; nucleotides outside the gene matches: 28. In germline, CDR1 is LGHDT, CDR2 YNNKEL (reference sequence). The CDR3 sequence is CASSQGYSTLSSSGVVVRNIQYF. The CDR3 nucleotides are TGTGCCAGCAGCCAAGGGTATTCGACTCTCTCCTCTAGCGGGGTAGTCGTTAGAAACATTCAGTACTTC.

This chain uses TRBV29-1 with TRBJ1-1; D remains ambiguous. The germline CDR1 and CDR2 sequences are SQVTM and ANQGSEA. Trimming stripped 6 bases from V and 1 base from J, with 15 bases between. The CDR3 has 14 residues. The CDR3 region is CSVNFRSTNTEAFF. DNA of the CDR3: TGCAGCGTCAACTTCCGGTCTACGAACACTGAAGCTTTCTTT.

The chain couples TRBV14 to TRBJ2-3; 7 bases line up with TRBD1. With V trimmed by 0 bases and J by 2 bases, 8 bases remained unmatched. CDR3 size: 17 residues. The V gene's germline CDR1 is SGHDN and CDR2 FVKESK. CDR3 residues: CASSQELTGANTDTQYF. CDR3 nucleotide sequence: TGTGCCAGCAGCCAAGAATTAACAGGGGCTAACACAGATACGCAGTATTTT.

This clone was seen just once. V gene TRBV20-1 combines with J gene TRBJ2-4, with no clear D. This CDR3 is 11 amino acids long. V was cut by 1 base and J by 6 bases, with 4 bases left in between. CDR1 is DFQATT and CDR2 is SNEGSKA in the germline V gene (reference sequence). CDR3 residues: CSARGLNIQYF. CDR3 bases: TGCAGTGCTAGAGGTCTAAACATTCAGTACTTC.

The chain combines TRBV2 with TRBJ2-4; 8 bases agree with TRBD1. CDR1 is SNHLY, CDR2 FYNNEI, per germline. The junction had 9 bases not matched to a gene; V was cut back by 6 bases and J by 8 bases. The CDR3 has 14 amino acids. CDR3: CASRLGQGLDIQYF. Here the CDR3 DNA reads TGTGCCAGCAGACTTGGACAGGGTTTGGACATTCAGTACTTC.

The chain joins TRBV11-2 to TRBJ2-5; tentatively, D is TRBD1 (5 bases). Germline V CDR1 and CDR2: SGHAT, FQNNGV. V was trimmed by 3 bases and J by 2 bases, leaving 13 bases between them. This CDR3 contains 15 residues. DNA of the CDR3: TGTGCCAGCAGCTTTAGGGGCCGAGCGCAAGAGACCCAGTACTTC. This sequence encodes CASSFRGRAQETQYF.

V gene TRBV19 combines with J gene TRBJ1-1; 10 nucleotides line up with TRBD1. Losses at the gene ends were 7 bases for V and 0 bases for J; bases not matched to a gene: 11. Germline V gives CDR1 LNHDA, CDR2 SQIVND (reference sequence). The CDR3 consists of 17 residues. DNA of the CDR3: TGTGCCAGTACCCCGGGACAGGGGCCCATCTTGAACACTGAAGCTTTCTTT. Its translation: CASTPGQGPILNTEAFF.

This chain uses TRBV23-1 with TRBJ1-1; 11 bases align to TRBD1. TRBV23-1 is designated an ORF whose function remains uncertain. The CDR3 is 18 amino acids. J lost 4 bases, V lost 5 bases, and 15 bases had no gene match. Here the CDR3 DNA reads TGCGCCAGCAGTTACAAACCCCGGACAGGGGGCTTGGGCACTGAAGCTTTCTTT. Its translation: CASSYKPRTGGLGTEAFF.

V gene TRBV30 combines with J gene TRBJ2-7; 11 bases line up with TRBD2. Trimming took 0 bases from V and 5 from J; bases not matched to a gene: 6. Germline-derived CDR1 and CDR2 are GTSNPN and SVGIG (reference sequence). The CDR3 sequence is 15 residues long. CDR3 sequence (DNA): TGTGCCTGGAGTGTAGGGCTAGCGGGAGGAGACGAGCAGTACTTC. As protein: CAWSVGLAGGDEQYF.

V gene TRBV6-4 combines with J gene TRBJ2-7; weak D call: TRBD1 (6 bases). Germline V gives CDR1 MRHNA, CDR2 SNTAGT. The germline V and J ends were trimmed by 6 bases and 1 base, with 13 bases remaining between them. This CDR3 is 14 amino acids long. CDR3 DNA: TGTGCCAGCAGCGCAGACAGGACTTCCTACGAGCAGTACTTC. It specifies CASSADRTSYEQYF.